This TCR beta chain derives from a study of T cell clusters in autoimmune cytopenias. On the study more broadly: TRB sequencing had a median around 52,000 reads and 2,500 or so distinct clonotypes per sample.

This CDR3 is 15 amino acids long. CDR1 is LNHNV, CDR2 YYDKDF, per germline (reference sequence). One tube held mixed TRB-A and TRB-B primer pools for touch-down PCR. TCRdb re-analyzed the multiplex PCR reads; it lists each CDR3 protein once, without DNA. This repertoire includes about 4,000 distinct CDR3 sequences. TRB was amplified from about 270 ng of peripheral blood genomic DNA per sample. Study-level points and caveats: Primary autoimmune cytopenia patients seemingly lacked the physiological T cell clusters found in healthy donors. Active autoimmune hepatitis patients had roughly 3-fold fewer exclusive TRB clusters than healthy donors. TRB repertoire shifts in secondary cytopenia and chronic lymphocytic leukemia mostly reflected lymphoma, not autoimmunity.

Frequency places this clonotype as large. Its cognate antigen is unknown. The sequencing input was peripheral blood. V and J are TRBV15 and TRBJ1-2. The sequence was obtained from a human donor with an autoimmune cytopenia or autoimmune hepatitis (not recorded which). CDR3 sequence reads: CATSSGVTVLEGYTF.